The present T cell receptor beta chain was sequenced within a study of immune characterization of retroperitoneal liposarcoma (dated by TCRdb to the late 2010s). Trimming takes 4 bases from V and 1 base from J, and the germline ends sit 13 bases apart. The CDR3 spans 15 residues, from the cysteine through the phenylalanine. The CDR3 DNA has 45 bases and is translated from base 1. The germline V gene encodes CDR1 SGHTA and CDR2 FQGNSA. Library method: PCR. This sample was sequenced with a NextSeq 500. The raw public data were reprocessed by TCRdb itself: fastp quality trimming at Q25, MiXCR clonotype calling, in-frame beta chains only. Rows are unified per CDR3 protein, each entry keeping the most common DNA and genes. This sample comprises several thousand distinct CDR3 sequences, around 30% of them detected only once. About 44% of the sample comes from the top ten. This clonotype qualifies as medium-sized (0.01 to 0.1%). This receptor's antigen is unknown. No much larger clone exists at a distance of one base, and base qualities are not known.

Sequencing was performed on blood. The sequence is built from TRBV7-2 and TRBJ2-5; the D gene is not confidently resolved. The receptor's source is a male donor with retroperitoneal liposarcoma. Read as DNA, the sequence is TGTGCCAGCAGCTCCTTTTGGGCCAGCCAAGAGACCCAGTACTTC. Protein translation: CASSSFWASQETQYF.